This T cell receptor beta chain was recovered during a study of cytomegalovirus exposure and HLA in healthy donors. The CDR3 runs to 18 residues. Germline CDR1 reads MDHEN; CDR2 reads SYDVKM. The V and J ends lost 7 bases and 0 bases, in that order; junction bases with no gene match: 9. Sequenced by immunoSEQ multiplex PCR; TCRdb stores in-frame clones only, minus some. Of 90,000 to 100,000 clones detected, over 75% appear once; the ten largest clones hold 6.3%. Of note for this clone: No antigen is known for it.

Donors were drawn from the approximately 110-subject validation cohort, separate from the approximately 620-subject first cohort. General study results and limits: The authors listed 150 to 200 TCR beta chains as cytomegalovirus-associated.

This clonotype originated in a man between 18 and 29 years old in good health and CMV-seropositive. This chain joins TRBV28 and TRBJ2-2, with 12 bases that match TRBD2. Sequenced: PBMCs. The CDR3 sequence: CASISPWTSGANTGELFF. CDR3 nucleotide sequence: TGTGCCAGCATCTCTCCGTGGACTAGCGGGGCGAACACCGGGGAGCTGTTTTTT.